This T cell receptor (beta chain) appears in the sequencing data of a study of metastatic and nonmetastatic thyroid tumors. Across the study: For malignant and benign thyroid patients, tumor or nodule tissue and blood were the sources whose repertoires were compared. Study results and caveats: Compared with benign nodules, malignant thyroid tumors were reported to have significantly higher TCR beta diversity in both blood and tumor.

V lost 2 bases to trimming and J lost 7 bases, with 15 bases between them. The CDR3 has 14 residues. Until they underwent thyroid surgery, no patient had received any treatment. Worth noting for this clone: Its antigen is currently unknown.

TCRdb reanalyzed the PCR reads via MiXCR. Among approximately 50,000 clones listed, roughly 20% were seen once. The chain has TRBV12-3 or TRBV12-4 and TRBJ2-7; unclear D gene. This sequence originates from a female donor with papillary thyroid cancer or a benign thyroid nodule (not recorded which). Some clones in this sample may be carry-over from other donors' samples. What was sequenced was blood. CDR3 coding DNA: TGTGCCAGCAGTTTATCTCTCCTGGGAAGGGAGCAGTACTTC. Translation gives CASSLSLLGREQYF.